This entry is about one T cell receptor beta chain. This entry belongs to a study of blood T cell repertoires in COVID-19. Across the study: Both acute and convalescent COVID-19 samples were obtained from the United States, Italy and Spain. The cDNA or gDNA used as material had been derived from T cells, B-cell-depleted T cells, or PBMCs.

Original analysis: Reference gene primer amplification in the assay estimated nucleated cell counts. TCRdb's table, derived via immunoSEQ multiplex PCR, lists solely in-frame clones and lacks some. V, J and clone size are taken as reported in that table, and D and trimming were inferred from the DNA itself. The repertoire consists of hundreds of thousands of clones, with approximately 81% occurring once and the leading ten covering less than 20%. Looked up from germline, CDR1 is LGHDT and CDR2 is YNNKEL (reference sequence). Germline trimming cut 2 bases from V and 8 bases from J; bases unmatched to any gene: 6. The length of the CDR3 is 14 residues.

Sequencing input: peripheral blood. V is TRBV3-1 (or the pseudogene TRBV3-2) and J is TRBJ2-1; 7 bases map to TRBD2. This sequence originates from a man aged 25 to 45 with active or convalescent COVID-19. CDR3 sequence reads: CASSQTTSLDEQFF. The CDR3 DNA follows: TGTGCCAGCAGCCAAACGACTAGCCTGGATGAGCAGTTCTTC.